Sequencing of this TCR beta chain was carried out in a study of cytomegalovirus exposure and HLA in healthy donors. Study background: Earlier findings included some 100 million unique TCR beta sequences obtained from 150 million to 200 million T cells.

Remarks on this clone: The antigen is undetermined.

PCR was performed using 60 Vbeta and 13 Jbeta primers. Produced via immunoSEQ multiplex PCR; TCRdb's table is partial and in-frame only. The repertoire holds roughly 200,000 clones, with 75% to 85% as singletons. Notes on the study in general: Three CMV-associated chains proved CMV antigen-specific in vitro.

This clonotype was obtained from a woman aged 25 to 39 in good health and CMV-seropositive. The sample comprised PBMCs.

The CDR3 DNA is TGTGCCAGCAGCTCAGAACAACAGGGAAATACGCAGTATTTT. This encodes CASSSEQQGNTQYF. This chain connects TRBV5-4 to TRBJ2-3; TRBD1 might be the D (6 bases). The CDR3 loop spans 14 amino acids. V gave up 3 bases and J gave up 7 bases, with 15 bases separating them. Germline V gene sequence: CDR1 SGHNT, CDR2 YYREEE (reference sequence).